This TCR beta chain came from a study of lymphopenia after photon versus proton radiotherapy. With regard to this clone: Its target is unknown.

Per the germline V gene, CDR1 is WSHSY and CDR2 is SAAADI. The CDR3 is 15 residues long. Deletions cut 7 bases from V and 1 base from J, with 16 bases between. The data were produced by immunoSEQ multiplex PCR, yet TCRdb's version contains in-frame clones alone and is incomplete. Among roughly 76,000 clones listed, 80% to 95% were seen once. Study-wide results and limits: Oligoclonal CD8+ Temra expansion after nadir drove photon patients' diversity drop. Under photons, naive T cells and diversity fell while effector/memory populations rose.

Sequenced here: peripheral blood, sampled from a patient treated with photon-based radiotherapy. The genes are TRBV10-2 and TRBJ2-5, with D tentatively TRBD2 (5 bases). The TCR was taken from a woman in her forties with cholangiocarcinoma. The CDR3: CASIRAGSAQETQYF. CDR3 sequence (DNA): TGCGCCAGCATTCGGGCCGGTAGCGCCCAAGAGACCCAGTACTTC.